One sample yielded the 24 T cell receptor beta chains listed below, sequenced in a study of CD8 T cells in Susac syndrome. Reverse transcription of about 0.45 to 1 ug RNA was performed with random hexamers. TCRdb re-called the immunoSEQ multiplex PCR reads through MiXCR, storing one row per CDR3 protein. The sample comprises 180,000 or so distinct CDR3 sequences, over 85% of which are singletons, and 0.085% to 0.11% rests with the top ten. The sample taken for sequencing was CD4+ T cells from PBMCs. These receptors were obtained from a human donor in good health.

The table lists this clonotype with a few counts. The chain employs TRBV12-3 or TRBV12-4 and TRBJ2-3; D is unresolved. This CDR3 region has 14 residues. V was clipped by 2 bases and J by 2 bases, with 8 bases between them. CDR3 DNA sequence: TGTGCCAGCAGTTTATCGGCTTCCACAGATACGCAGTATTTT. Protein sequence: CASSLSASTDTQYF.

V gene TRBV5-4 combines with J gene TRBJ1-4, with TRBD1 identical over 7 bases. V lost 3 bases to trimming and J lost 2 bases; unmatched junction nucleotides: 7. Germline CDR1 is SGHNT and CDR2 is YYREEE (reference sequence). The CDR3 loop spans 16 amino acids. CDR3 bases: TGTGCCAGCAGCTCCCGACAGGGCGGCACTAATGAAAAACTGTTTTTT. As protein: CASSSRQGGTNEKLFF.

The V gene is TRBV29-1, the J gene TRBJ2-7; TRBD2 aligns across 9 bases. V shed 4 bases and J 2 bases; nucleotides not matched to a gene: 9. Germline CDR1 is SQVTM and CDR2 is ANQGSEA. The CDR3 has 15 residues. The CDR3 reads CSVGGRLADPYEQYF. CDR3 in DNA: TGCAGCGTTGGTGGGCGACTAGCGGATCCCTACGAGCAGTACTTC.

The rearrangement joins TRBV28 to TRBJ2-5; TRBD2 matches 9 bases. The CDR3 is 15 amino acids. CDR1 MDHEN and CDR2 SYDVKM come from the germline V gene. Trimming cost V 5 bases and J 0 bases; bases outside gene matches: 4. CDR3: CASSMTSGYQETQYF. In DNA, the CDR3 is TGTGCCAGCAGTATGACTAGCGGATACCAAGAGACCCAGTACTTC.

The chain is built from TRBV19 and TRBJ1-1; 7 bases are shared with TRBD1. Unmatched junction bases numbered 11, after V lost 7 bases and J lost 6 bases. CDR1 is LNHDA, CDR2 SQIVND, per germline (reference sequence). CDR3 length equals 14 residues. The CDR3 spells CASKGTAMVAEAFF. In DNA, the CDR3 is TGTGCCAGTAAAGGGACAGCCATGGTGGCTGAAGCTTTCTTT.

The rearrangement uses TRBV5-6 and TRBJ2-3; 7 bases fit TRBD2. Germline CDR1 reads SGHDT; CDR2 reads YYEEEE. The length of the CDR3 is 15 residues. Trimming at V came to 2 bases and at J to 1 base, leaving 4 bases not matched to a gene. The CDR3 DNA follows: TGTGCCAGCAGCTTCCTAGCGGAACGCACAGATACGCAGTATTTT. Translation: CASSFLAERTDTQYF.

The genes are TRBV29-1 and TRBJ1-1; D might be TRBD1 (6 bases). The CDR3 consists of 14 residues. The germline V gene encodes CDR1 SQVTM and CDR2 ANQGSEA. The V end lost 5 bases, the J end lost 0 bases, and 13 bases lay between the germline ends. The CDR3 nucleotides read TGCAGCGTTTCACAGGGACAAGTGAACACTGAAGCTTTCTTT. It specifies CSVSQGQVNTEAFF.

The CDR3 sequence is CSAGTRLAGAYNEQFF. The CDR3, as DNA: TGCAGTGCCGGCACCCGACTAGCGGGGGCCTACAATGAGCAGTTCTTC. V is TRBV20-1 and J is TRBJ2-1, with 12 bases identical to TRBD2. This CDR3 has 16 residues. Trimming cost V 6 bases and J 2 bases; bases outside gene matches: 8. CDR1 DFQATT and CDR2 SNEGSKA come from the germline V gene (reference sequence).

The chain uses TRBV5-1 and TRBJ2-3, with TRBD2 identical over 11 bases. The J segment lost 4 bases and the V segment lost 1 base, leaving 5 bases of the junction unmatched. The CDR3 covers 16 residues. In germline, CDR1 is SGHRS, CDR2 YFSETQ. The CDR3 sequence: CASSLRLAGGSDTQYF. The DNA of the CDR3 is TGCGCCAGCAGCTTGAGGCTAGCGGGAGGCTCAGATACGCAGTATTTT.

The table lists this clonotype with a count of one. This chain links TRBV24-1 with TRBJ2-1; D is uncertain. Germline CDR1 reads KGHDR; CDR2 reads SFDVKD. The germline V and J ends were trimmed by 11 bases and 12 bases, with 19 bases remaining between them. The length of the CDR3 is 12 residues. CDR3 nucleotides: TGTGCCATAAGGAATAGGGAAGGCCGGCAGTTCTTC. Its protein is CAIRNREGRQFF.

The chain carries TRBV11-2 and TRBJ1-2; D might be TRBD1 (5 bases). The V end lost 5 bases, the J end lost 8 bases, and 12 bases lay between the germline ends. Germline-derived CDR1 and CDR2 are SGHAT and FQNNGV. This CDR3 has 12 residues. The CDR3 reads CASSPGQAGYTF. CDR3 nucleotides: TGTGCCAGCAGCCCGGGGCAGGCCGGCTACACCTTC.

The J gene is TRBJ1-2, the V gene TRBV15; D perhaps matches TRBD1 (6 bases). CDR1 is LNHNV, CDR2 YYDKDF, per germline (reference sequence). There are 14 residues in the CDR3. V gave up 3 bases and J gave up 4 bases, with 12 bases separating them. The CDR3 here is CATSRGRGGYGYTF. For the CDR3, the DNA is TGTGCCACCAGCAGGGGAAGAGGGGGCTATGGCTACACCTTC.

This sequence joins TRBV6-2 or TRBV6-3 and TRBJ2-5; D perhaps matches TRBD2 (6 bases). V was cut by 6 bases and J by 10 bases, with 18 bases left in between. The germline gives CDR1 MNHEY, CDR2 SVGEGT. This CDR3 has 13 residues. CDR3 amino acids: CASSQGLSRHQYF. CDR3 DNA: TGTGCCAGCAGCCAGGGACTTAGCAGGCACCAGTACTTC.

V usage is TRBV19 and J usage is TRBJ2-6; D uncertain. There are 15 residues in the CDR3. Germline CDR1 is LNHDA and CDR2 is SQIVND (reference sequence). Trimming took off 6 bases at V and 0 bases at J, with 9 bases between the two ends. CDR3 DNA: TGTGCCAGTAGCCCGACGGCCTCTGGGGCCAACGTCCTGACTTTC. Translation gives CASSPTASGANVLTF. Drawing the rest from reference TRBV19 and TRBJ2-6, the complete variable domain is DGGITQSPKYLFRKEGQNVTLSCEQNLNHDAMYWYRQDPGQGLRLIYYSQIVNDFQKGDIAEGYSVSREKKESFPLTVTSAQKNPTAFYLCASSPTASGANVLTFGAGSRLTVL.

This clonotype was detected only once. CDR3 nucleotides: TGTGCCAGCAGCTTGAACTTCCAGAGGAATGGCTACACCTTC. Translated, it gives CASSLNFQRNGYTF. The J gene is TRBJ1-2, the V gene TRBV5-4; D not certain. The CDR3 is made up of 14 amino acids. CDR1 and CDR2 (germline): SGHNT, YYREEE (reference sequence). The V end lost 1 base, the J end lost 6 bases, and 13 bases lay between the germline ends.

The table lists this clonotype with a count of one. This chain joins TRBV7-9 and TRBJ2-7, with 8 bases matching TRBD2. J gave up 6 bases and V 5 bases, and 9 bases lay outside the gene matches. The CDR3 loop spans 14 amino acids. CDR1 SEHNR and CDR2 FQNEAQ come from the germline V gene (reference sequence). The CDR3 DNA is TGTGCCAGCAGCCCGACGGGGGGGCTACGCGAGCAGTACTTC. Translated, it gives CASSPTGGLREQYF.

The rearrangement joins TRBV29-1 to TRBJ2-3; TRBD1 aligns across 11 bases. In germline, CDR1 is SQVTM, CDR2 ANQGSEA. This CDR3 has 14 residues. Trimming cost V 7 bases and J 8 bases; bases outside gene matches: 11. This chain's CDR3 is CSGAGTGGSGTQYF. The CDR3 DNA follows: TGCAGCGGAGCCGGGACAGGGGGTTCGGGTACGCAGTATTTT.

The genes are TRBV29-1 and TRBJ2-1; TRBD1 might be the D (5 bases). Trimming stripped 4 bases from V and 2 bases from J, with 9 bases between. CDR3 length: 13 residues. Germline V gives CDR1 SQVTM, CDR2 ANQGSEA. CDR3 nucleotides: TGCAGCGTTGGAACAGGCGCCTACAATGAGCAGTTCTTC. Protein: CSVGTGAYNEQFF.

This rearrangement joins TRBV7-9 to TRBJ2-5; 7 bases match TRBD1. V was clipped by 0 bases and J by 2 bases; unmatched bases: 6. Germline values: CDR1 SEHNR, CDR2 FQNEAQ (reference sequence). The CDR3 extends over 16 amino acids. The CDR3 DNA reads TGTGCCAGCAGCTTAGCACAGGGGAACATACAAGAGACCCAGTACTTC. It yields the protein CASSLAQGNIQETQYF.

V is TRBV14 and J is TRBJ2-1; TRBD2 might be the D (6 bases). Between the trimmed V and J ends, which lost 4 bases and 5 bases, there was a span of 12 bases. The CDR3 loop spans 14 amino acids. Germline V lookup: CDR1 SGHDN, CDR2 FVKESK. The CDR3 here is CASSPPGLNNEQFF. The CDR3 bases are TGTGCCAGCAGCCCCCCGGGACTTAACAATGAGCAGTTCTTC.

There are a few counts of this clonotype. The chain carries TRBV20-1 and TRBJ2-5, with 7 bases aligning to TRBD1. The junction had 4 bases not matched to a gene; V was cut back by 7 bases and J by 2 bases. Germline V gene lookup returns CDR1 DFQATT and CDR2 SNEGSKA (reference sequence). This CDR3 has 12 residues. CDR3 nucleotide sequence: TGCAGTGGTCGACAGGGACAAGAGACCCAGTACTTC. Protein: CSGRQGQETQYF.

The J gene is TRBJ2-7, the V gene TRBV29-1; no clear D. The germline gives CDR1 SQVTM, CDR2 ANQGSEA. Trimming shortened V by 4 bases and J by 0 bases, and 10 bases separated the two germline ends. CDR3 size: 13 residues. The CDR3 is CSVVKAASYEQYF. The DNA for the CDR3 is TGCAGCGTTGTTAAGGCAGCCTCCTACGAGCAGTACTTC.

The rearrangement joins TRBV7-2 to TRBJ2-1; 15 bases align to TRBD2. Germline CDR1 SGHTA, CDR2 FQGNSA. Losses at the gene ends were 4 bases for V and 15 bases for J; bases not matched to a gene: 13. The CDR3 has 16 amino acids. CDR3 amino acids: CASSSEGLAGGGHWFF. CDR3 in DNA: TGTGCCAGCAGCTCAGAGGGACTAGCGGGAGGAGGCCATTGGTTCTTC.

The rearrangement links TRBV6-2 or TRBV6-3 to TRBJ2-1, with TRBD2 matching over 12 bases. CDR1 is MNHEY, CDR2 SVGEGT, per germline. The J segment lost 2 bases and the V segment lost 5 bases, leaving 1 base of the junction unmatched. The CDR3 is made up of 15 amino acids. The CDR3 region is CASSRLAGAYNEQFF. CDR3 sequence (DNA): TGTGCCAGCAGTAGACTAGCGGGAGCCTACAATGAGCAGTTCTTC.